The clone carrying this T cell receptor (beta chain) was recorded at least ten times. The CDR3 contains 13 residues. J gave up 5 bases and V 5 bases, and 3 bases lay outside the gene matches. CDR1 and CDR2 (germline): SNHLY, FYNNEI. These data are taken from a study of blood T cell repertoires in COVID-19. The overall study: COVID-19 samples, acute and convalescent, were from the United States, Italy and Spain. PBMCs, B-cell-depleted T cells, or T cells were the source of the cDNA or gDNA that made up the material.

In the authors' workflow: The authors estimated nucleated cell counts from reference gene primer amplification. Assay used: immunoSEQ multiplex PCR; TCRdb lists only in-frame clones, some missing. The V and J calls and the clone size are those of that table, but D and trimming were determined from the DNA. The sample consists of roughly 170,000 clones, around 80% of them appearing once. The rearrangement uses TRBV2 and TRBJ2-1; 7 bases line up with TRBD1. Specimen: peripheral blood. The origin of this receptor is a human donor in a cohort sampled during active COVID-19. CDR3 nucleotides: TGTGCCAGCAGTCGGGACAGCGACAATGAGCAGTTCTTC. It is translated as CASSRDSDNEQFF. The variable domain in full, with the rest retrieved from reference TRBV2 and TRBJ2-1, is EPEVTQTPSHQVTQMGQEVILRCVPISNHLYFYWYRQILGQKVEFLVSFYNNEISEKSEIFDDQFSVERPDGSNFTLKIRSTKLEDSAMYFCASSRDSDNEQFFGPGTRLTVL.